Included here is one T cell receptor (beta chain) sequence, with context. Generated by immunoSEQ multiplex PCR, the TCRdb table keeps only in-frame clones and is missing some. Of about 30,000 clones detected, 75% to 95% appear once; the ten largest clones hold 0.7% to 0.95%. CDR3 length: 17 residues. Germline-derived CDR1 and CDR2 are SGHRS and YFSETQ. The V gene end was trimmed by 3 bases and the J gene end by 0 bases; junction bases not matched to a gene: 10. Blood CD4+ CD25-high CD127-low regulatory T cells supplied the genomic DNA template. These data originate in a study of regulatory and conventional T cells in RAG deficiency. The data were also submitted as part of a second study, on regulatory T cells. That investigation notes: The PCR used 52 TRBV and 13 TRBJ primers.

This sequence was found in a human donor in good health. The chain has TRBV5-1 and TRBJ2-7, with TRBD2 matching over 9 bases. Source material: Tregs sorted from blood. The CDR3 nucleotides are TGCGCCAGCAGCTCCCTTCTAGCGGGGAAACACTCCTACGAGCAGTACTTC. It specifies CASSSLLAGKHSYEQYF. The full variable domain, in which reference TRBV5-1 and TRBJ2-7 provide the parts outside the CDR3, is KAGVTQTPRYLIKTRGQQVTLSCSPISGHRSVSWYQQTPGQGLQFLFEYFSETQRNKGNFPGRFSGRQFSNSRSEMNVSTLELGDSALYLCASSSLLAGKHSYEQYFGPGTRLTVT.